These 11 T cell receptor beta chains originate from one sample sequenced in a study of cytomegalovirus exposure and HLA in healthy donors (dated by TCRdb to 2017 to 2019). Libraries were made using the immunoSEQ multiplex PCR assay. For the multiplex PCR, a mixture combining 60 forward primers for TCR Vbeta segments and 13 reverse primers for TCR Jbeta segments was used. TCRdb carries this immuneACCESS record with in-frame sequences only. Its versions omit some clonotypes, under half of them owing to an unresolved V gene in the studies checked, with the rest unexplained. The sample profile shows a few hundred thousand clones; approximately 78% of them were found once. The leading ten clones occupy around 2.8% of the sample. The specimen sequenced was PBMCs. The receptor set was obtained from a man younger than 45 in good health and CMV-seronegative.

The table lists this clone with a few counts. The rearrangement links TRBV5-5 to TRBJ2-7, with 8 bases matching TRBD1. J was trimmed by 4 bases and V by 4 bases; bases with no gene match: 4. The CDR3 loop spans 13 amino acids. Germline loops: CDR1 SGHKS, CDR2 YYEKEE (reference sequence). CDR3 region: CASSQGAGYEQYF. CDR3 DNA: TGTGCCAGCAGCCAGGGGGCGGGTTACGAGCAGTACTTC.

This rearrangement joins TRBV27 to TRBJ2-4, with 8 bases aligning to TRBD2. The ends lost 6 bases at V and 9 bases at J; junction bases unmatched: 16. The CDR3 is made up of 16 amino acids. Germline loops: CDR1 MNHEY, CDR2 SMNVEV (reference sequence). Here the CDR3 DNA reads TGTGCCAGCAGGGCGACGGGGGGGCCGTGGGGGACCATTCAGTACTTC. This codes for CASRATGGPWGTIQYF.

The CDR3 coding sequence is TGTGCCAGCAGTTACTCGATAGGGGCAGGACGTCCCAACGAGCAGTACTTC. Its translation is CASSYSIGAGRPNEQYF. The chain links TRBV6-7 to TRBJ2-7; weak D call: TRBD1 (5 bases). TRBV6-7 is known as an ORF, though its function is uncertain. With 0 bases removed from V and 5 bases from J, the gap between germline ends came to 20 bases. The CDR3 has 17 amino acids.

The V gene is TRBV5-1, the J gene TRBJ2-1; D is perhaps TRBD1 (6 bases). Trimming left V 4 bases short and J 7 bases short, with 6 bases between. The CDR3 sequence is 11 residues long. In germline, CDR1 is SGHRS, CDR2 YFSETQ. The CDR3 sequence: CASSQGNEQFF. In DNA, the CDR3 is TGCGCCAGCAGCCAGGGGAATGAGCAGTTCTTC. Full variable domain (rest looked up from reference TRBV5-1 and TRBJ2-1): KAGVTQTPRYLIKTRGQQVTLSCSPISGHRSVSWYQQTPGQGLQFLFEYFSETQRNKGNFPGRFSGRQFSNSRSEMNVSTLELGDSALYLCASSQGNEQFFGPGTRLTVL.

The J gene is TRBJ1-1, the V gene TRBV7-9; TRBD1 agrees at 9 bases. CDR3 length: 16 amino acids. The V gene end was trimmed by 4 bases and the J gene end by 4 bases; junction bases not matched to a gene: 10. Germline assignment: CDR1 SEHNR and CDR2 FQNEAQ (reference sequence). The DNA of the CDR3 is TGTGCCAGCAGCTCCCTAACGGGACAGGGAATCACTGAAGCTTTCTTT. This sequence encodes CASSSLTGQGITEAFF.

The genes are TRBV6-1 and TRBJ2-1, with a tentative D call TRBD1 (5 bases). This CDR3 region has 14 residues. The germline V gene encodes CDR1 MNHNS and CDR2 SASEGT. Deletions cut 6 bases from V and 3 bases from J, with 12 bases between. CDR3 region: CASRGTGFYNEQFF. In nucleotides, the CDR3 is TGTGCCAGCAGGGGAACAGGATTCTACAATGAGCAGTTCTTC.

The chain links TRBV2 to TRBJ1-2; D gene uncertain. CDR1 and CDR2 from the germline V gene are SNHLY and FYNNEI. With 9 bases removed from V and 8 bases from J, the gap between germline ends came to 16 bases. This CDR3 spans 12 amino acids. The CDR3 protein is CASTRGPSGYTF. Here the CDR3 DNA reads TGTGCCAGTACACGGGGTCCCTCCGGCTACACCTTC.

The rearrangement uses TRBV5-5 and TRBJ2-7; 10 nucleotides align to TRBD1. Per the germline V gene, CDR1 is SGHKS and CDR2 is YYEKEE (reference sequence). The CDR3 is 13 amino acids. V shed 0 bases and J 10 bases; nucleotides not matched to a gene: 4. Here the CDR3 DNA reads TGTGCCAGCAGCTTGGGAGGGACAGGGGTCCAGTACTTC. The encoded protein is CASSLGGTGVQYF.

The chain is built from TRBV2 and TRBJ1-2, with 7 nucleotides matching TRBD1. The CDR3 consists of 13 residues. Germline loops: CDR1 SNHLY, CDR2 FYNNEI. The V gene end was trimmed by 6 bases and the J gene end by 5 bases; junction bases not matched to a gene: 6. This CDR3 reads CASSGTGVYGYTF. In DNA, the CDR3 is TGTGCCAGCAGCGGAACAGGGGTGTATGGCTACACCTTC.

The rearrangement joins TRBV11-2 to TRBJ2-7, with D maybe TRBD1 (6 bases). V was shortened by 7 bases and J by 3 bases, with 16 bases between the two germline ends. Germline CDR1 reads SGHAT; CDR2 reads FQNNGV. The CDR3 extends over 14 amino acids. The CDR3 coding sequence is TGTGCCAGCACCGTGACAGGTCCTTTCTACGAGCAGTACTTC. This codes for CASTVTGPFYEQYF. The whole variable domain, filled in from reference TRBV11-2 and TRBJ2-7, reads EAGVAQSPRYKIIEKRQSVAFWCNPISGHATLYWYQQILGQGPKLLIQFQNNGVVDDSQLPKDRFSAERLKGVDSTLKIQPAKLEDSAVYLCASTVTGPFYEQYFGPGTRLTVT.

This chain joins TRBV7-3 and TRBJ1-2; the match to TRBD1 covers 7 bases. Germline lookup yields CDR1 SGHTA and CDR2 FQGTGA. V trimming: 5 bases; J trimming: 4 bases; junction bases outside the gene matches: 7. This CDR3 contains 14 residues. The CDR3 DNA is TGTGCCAGCAGCCCGGGACAGAGGGGCTATGGCTACACCTTC. This encodes CASSPGQRGYGYTF.